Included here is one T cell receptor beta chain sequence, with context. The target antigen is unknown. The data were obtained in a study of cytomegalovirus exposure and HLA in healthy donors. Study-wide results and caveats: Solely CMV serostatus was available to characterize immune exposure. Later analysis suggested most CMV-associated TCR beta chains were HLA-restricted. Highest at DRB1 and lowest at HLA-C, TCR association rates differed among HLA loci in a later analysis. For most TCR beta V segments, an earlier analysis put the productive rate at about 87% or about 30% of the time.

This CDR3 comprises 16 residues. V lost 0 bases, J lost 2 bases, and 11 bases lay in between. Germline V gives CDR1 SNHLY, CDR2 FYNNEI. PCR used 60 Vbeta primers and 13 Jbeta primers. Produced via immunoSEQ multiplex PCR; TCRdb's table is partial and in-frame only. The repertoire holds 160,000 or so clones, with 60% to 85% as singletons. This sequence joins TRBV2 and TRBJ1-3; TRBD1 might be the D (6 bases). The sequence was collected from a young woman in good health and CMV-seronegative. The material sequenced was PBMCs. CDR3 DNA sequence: TGTGCCAGCAGTGAAGCGCTTCACAGGGCTGGAAACACCATATATTTT. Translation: CASSEALHRAGNTIYF.